Listed here are 13 T cell receptor beta chains from one sample, sequenced in a study of T cell changes during pregnancy in multiple sclerosis. Clones were read by immunoSEQ multiplex PCR, and TCRdb kept only the in-frame ones, dropping some. The sample contains over 65,000 clones, about 95% of which appear only once. Sequenced material: peripheral blood, taken in the third trimester of pregnancy. All receptors come from a female donor with multiple sclerosis, enrolled in a pregnancy study.

The chain couples TRBV18 to TRBJ1-4; D call uncertain. The CDR3 covers 13 residues. Between the trimmed V and J ends, which lost 8 bases and 4 bases, there was a span of 11 bases. Germline values: CDR1 KGHSH, CDR2 LQKENI. The CDR3 DNA reads TGTGCCAGCGACACCCCCGGTAATGAAAAACTGTTTTTT. It encodes CASDTPGNEKLFF.

The chain couples TRBV7-2 to TRBJ1-1; TRBD1 matches 10 bases. This CDR3 spans 15 amino acids. The germline gives CDR1 SGHTA, CDR2 FQGNSA. The ends lost 5 bases at V and 7 bases at J; junction bases unmatched: 10. The CDR3 DNA reads TGTGCCAGCAGCCCCGGGACAGGGGTTAAAGGTGAAGCTTTCTTT. Amino acid sequence: CASSPGTGVKGEAFF.

This chain uses TRBV5-4 with TRBJ2-2, with D hard to call. Trimming left V 2 bases short and J 8 bases short, with 10 bases between. The CDR3 covers 13 residues. CDR1 and CDR2 from the germline V gene are SGHNT and YYREEE (reference sequence). The CDR3 protein is CASSLSVPGELFF. The CDR3 DNA follows: TGTGCCAGCAGCTTATCCGTCCCGGGGGAGCTGTTTTTT.

The chain combines TRBV7-3 with TRBJ2-1; 10 bases are shared with TRBD2. Germline CDR1 and CDR2: SGHTA and FQGTGA. The CDR3 has 17 amino acids. Trimming cost V 2 bases and J 4 bases; bases outside gene matches: 8. The CDR3 region has the DNA TGTGCCAGCAGCTTATCTAGCGGGGGAGCGACTTACAATGAGCAGTTCTTC. Translating gives CASSLSSGGATYNEQFF.

J is TRBJ2-1 and V is TRBV7-8; perhaps TRBD2 as D (6 bases). Germline assignment: CDR1 SGHVS and CDR2 FQNEAQ. This CDR3 spans 12 amino acids. V lost 4 bases and J 10 bases, leaving 11 bases between the germline ends. As DNA, the CDR3 is TGTGCCAGCAGCTGGGGACTTCAAGAGCAGTTCTTC. Translating gives CASSWGLQEQFF.

The genes are TRBV14 and TRBJ1-3, with unresolved D. The CDR3 sequence is 16 residues long. Germline lookup yields CDR1 SGHDN and CDR2 FVKESK. V was clipped by 0 bases and J by 0 bases, with 9 bases between them. The CDR3 nucleotides read TGTGCCAGCAGCCAAGAGCCCAGGATCTCTGGAAACACCATATATTTT. Residues: CASSQEPRISGNTIYF.

This clone occurred once. The gene calls are TRBV4-3 and TRBJ2-7; TRBD2 agrees at 8 bases. This CDR3 is 13 amino acids long. CDR1 and CDR2 from the germline V gene are LGHNA and YSLEER. Germline trimming cut 5 bases from V and 4 bases from J; bases unmatched to any gene: 4. The chain's CDR3 is CASSIQRGYEQYF. In DNA form, the CDR3 reads TGCGCCAGCAGCATCCAGCGGGGGTACGAGCAGTACTTC.

The genes are TRBV18 and TRBJ2-7; 10 bases match TRBD1. Germline lookup yields CDR1 KGHSH and CDR2 LQKENI. Trimming at V came to 3 bases and at J to 6 bases, leaving 5 bases not matched to a gene. The CDR3 length is 14 residues. For the CDR3, the DNA is TGTGCCAGCTCACCGGACAGGGGGGTAGGCGAGCAGTACTTC. This encodes CASSPDRGVGEQYF.

The chain carries TRBV15 and TRBJ1-1; TRBD1 matches 8 bases. CDR1 is LNHNV, CDR2 YYDKDF, per germline (reference sequence). Trimming removed 3 bases from V and 2 bases from J; junction bases left unmatched: 5. The length of the CDR3 is 15 residues. The CDR3 coding sequence is TGTGCCACCAGCAGCGACAGGGGCTTCAACACTGAAGCTTTCTTT. Protein sequence: CATSSDRGFNTEAFF.

The chain combines TRBV5-1 with TRBJ2-5, with no clear D. V was clipped by 1 base and J by 5 bases, with 6 bases between them. Germline CDR1 and CDR2: SGHRS and YFSETQ. The CDR3 extends over 12 amino acids. The CDR3 nucleotides are TGCGCCAGCAGCTTGATCGGTGAGACCCAGTACTTC. Translation: CASSLIGETQYF.

The rearrangement uses TRBV9 and TRBJ2-5; 11 bases fit TRBD2. From germline, CDR1 is SGDLS and CDR2 YYNGEE. V lost 3 bases to trimming and J lost 4 bases; unmatched junction nucleotides: 8. This CDR3 spans 16 amino acids. The CDR3 protein is CASSARLAGMLETQYF. The CDR3 DNA reads as TGTGCCAGCAGCGCACGACTAGCGGGGATGTTAGAGACCCAGTACTTC.

This clone has only one observation. The genes are TRBV28 and TRBJ2-7; D is perhaps TRBD2 (5 bases). The CDR3 extends over 13 amino acids. V shed 3 bases and J shed 4 bases, with 10 bases lying between them. Germline V gene lookup returns CDR1 MDHEN and CDR2 SYDVKM. Here the CDR3 DNA reads TGTGCCAGCAGTTTCGGACTTAGTTACGAGCAGTACTTC. Amino acid sequence: CASSFGLSYEQYF.

J is TRBJ1-2 and V is TRBV2; D may be TRBD1 (5 bases). Germline V gene lookup returns CDR1 SNHLY and CDR2 FYNNEI. The CDR3 spans 14 residues. Trimming took 5 bases from V and 0 from J, leaving 10 bases between them. CDR3 coding DNA: TGTGCCAGCAGTTCGGGGGGGACTAACTATGGCTACACCTTC. As protein: CASSSGGTNYGYTF.